Sequencing of this T cell receptor (beta chain) was carried out in a study of blood T cells in healthy people across ages. Study-level results: Conclusively comparing naive with antigen-experienced cells was impossible with unsorted PBMCs. Greater diversity and more naive CD4+ cells were seen in long-lived donors than in aged donors.

The second PCR ran about 7 to 12 cycles with a sample-barcoded 5' primer and J-beta primers. A template-switch adaptor that had 12 random nucleotides put a tag on each cDNA molecule. TCRdb re-called the 5' RACE reads through MiXCR, storing one row per CDR3 protein. This sample has about 1.4 million distinct CDR3 sequences; around 59% occur once, and the top ten carry over 5.5%. Remarks on this clonotype: The antigen is undetermined.

In each sample, at least 7 million PBMCs were isolated. Losses at the gene ends were 5 bases for V and 3 bases for J; bases not matched to a gene: 7. The CDR3 contains 16 residues. The source of this sequence is a young man in good health. The chain is built from TRBV12-3 or TRBV12-4 and TRBJ2-2; 9 positions match TRBD1. The sequenced material came from blood. The CDR3 DNA is TGTGCCAGCAGTGACCTGGACAGGGGTTACACCGGGGAGCTGTTTTTT. Protein sequence: CASSDLDRGYTGELFF.